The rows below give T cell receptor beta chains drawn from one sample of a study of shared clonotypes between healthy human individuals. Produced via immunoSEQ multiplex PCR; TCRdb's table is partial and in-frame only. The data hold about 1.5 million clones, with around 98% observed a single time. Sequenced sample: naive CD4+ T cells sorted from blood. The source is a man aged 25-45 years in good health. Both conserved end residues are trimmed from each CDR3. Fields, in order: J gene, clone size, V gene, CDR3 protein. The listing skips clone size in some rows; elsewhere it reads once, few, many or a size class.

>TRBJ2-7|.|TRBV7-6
ASSAQRGDYEQY
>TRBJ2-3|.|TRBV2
ASRSGSTDTQY
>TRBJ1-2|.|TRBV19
ASTRADYGYT
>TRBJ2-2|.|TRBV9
ASSVSGRNTGELF
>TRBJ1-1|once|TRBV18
ASSPPSQRANTEAF
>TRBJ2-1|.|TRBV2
ASRVANEQF
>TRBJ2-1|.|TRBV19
ASSITFGTYNEQF
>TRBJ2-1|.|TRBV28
ASTRSNEQF
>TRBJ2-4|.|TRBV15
ATSRVLPSGVAKNIQY
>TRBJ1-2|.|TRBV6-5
ASSYRGSDYGYT
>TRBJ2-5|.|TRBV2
ASSLGQGGETQY
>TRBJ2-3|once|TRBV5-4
ASSLGPQGVTDTQY
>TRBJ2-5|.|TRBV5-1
ASRDTGGRETQY
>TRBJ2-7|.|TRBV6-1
ASSITYEQY
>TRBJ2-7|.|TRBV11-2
ASSRRADPGGEQY
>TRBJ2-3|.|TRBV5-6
ASGSGRGDQITDTQY
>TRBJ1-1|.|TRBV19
ASMGQLNTEAF
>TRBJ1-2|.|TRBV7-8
ASSFGDRDYGYT
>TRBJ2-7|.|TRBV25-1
ASSVLAWQY
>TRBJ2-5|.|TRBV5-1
ASSLASGQETQY
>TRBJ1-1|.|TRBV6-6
ASRPIQGQAEAF
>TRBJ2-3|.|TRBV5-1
ASSTQGDTQY
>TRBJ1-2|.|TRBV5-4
ASSLGVAYGYT
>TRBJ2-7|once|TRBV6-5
ASSYLGGGTGEQY
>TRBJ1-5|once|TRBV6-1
ASSSRGDQPQH
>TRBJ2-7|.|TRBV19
ASSLRQGWYEQY
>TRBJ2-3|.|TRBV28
ASSFRRGRGDTQY
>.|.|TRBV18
ASSPQSIKGYEQY
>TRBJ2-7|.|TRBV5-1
ASSLSTRPGLAGVEQY
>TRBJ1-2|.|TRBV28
AVKPPANYGYT
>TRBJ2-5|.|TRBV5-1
ASTGLAEETQY
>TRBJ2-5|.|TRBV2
ASHRGNQETQY
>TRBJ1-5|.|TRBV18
ASSPSGQVGNQPQH
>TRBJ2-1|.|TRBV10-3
AISEYDEQF
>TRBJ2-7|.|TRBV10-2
ASTWTGTPFSHEQY
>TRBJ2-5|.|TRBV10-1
ASSGTGSGETQY
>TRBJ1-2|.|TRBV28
ASSSGTVGYT
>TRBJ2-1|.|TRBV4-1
ASSRAGTSVSGEQF
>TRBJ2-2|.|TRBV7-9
ASSSRDRSNTGELF
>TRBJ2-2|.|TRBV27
ASRGLAGRTGELF
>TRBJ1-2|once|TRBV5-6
ASSPGDYGYT
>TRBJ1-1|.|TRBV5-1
ASSFQGPGTEAF
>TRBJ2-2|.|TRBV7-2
ASSTRRFGVSNTGELF
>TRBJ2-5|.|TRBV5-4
ASSFVGPQETQY
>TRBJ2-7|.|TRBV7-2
ASSYGTGGSYEQY
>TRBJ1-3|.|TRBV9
ASSVGGSLSGNTIY
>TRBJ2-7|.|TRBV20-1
SASGGIEQY
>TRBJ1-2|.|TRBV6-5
ASRDREAYGYT
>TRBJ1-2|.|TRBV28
ASISQGILGYT
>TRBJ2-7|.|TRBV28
ATFGTSGNYEQY
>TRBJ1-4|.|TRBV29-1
SAARGANEKLF